Following are 18 T cell receptor beta chains from one sample sequenced in a study of breast tumors, draining lymph nodes, adjacent tissues. Breast cancer patients provided tissue from their axillary draining lymph nodes. Each CDR3 protein gets one entry after TCRdb re-called the multiplex PCR reads with MiXCR. Among about 180,000 distinct CDR3 sequences listed, 25% to 40% were seen once. What was sequenced was axillary lymph node tissue. These TCRs come from a female donor with breast cancer. Some clones in this sample may be carry-over from other donors' samples.

The V and J genes are TRBV18 and TRBJ1-4; D gene ambiguous. The CDR3 has 10 residues. Trimming took off 7 bases at V and 5 bases at J, with 2 bases between the two ends. Germline V CDR1 and CDR2: KGHSH, LQKENI. The CDR3 DNA sequence: TGTGCCAGCTGCAATGAAAAACTGTTTTTT. Protein product: CASCNEKLFF.

The rearrangement joins TRBV28 to TRBJ1-6; possibly TRBD1 for D (6 bases). The germline V gene encodes CDR1 MDHEN and CDR2 SYDVKM. The V gene lost 4 bases and the J gene lost 7 bases, with 8 bases spanning the gap. CDR3 length equals 13 residues. The CDR3 DNA reads TGTGCCAGCAGTTCAGGGGCGAATTCACCCCTCCACTTT. Encoded protein: CASSSGANSPLHF.

As for this clonotype: Germline is not matched at one junction end, which may reflect a read error. The chain's CDR3 is CASSLGQGNYSYTF. The DNA for the CDR3 is TGCGCCAGCAGCCTCGGACAGGGGAACTATAGCTACACCTTC. This chain connects TRBV5-1 to TRBJ1-2, with TRBD1 matching 9 bases. The CDR3 loop spans 14 amino acids. Germline V gene data show CDR1 as SGHRS and CDR2 as YFSETQ. Drawing the rest from reference TRBV5-1 and TRBJ1-2, the complete variable domain is KAGVTQTPRYLIKTRGQQVTLSCSPISGHRSVSWYQQTPGQGLQFLFEYFSETQRNKGNFPGRFSGRQFSNSRSEMNVSTLELGDSALYLCASSLGQGNYSYTFGSGTRLTVV.

Regarding this clonotype: One end of the junction fails to match germline, which may point to a read error. The chain uses TRBV28 and TRBJ1-5, with TRBD1 as a possible D gene (6 bases). Germline CDR1 reads MDHEN; CDR2 reads SYDVKM. The CDR3 runs to 15 residues. This CDR3 reads CVSSPQGRGNQPQHF. The CDR3 bases are TGTGTCAGCAGTCCCCAGGGGCGCGGCAATCAGCCCCAGCATTTT. Drawing the rest from reference TRBV28 and TRBJ1-5, the complete variable domain is DVKVTQSSRYLVKRTGEKVFLECVQDMDHENMFWYRQDPGLGLRLIYFSYDVKMKEKGDIPEGYSVSREKKERFSLILESASTNQTSMYLCVSSPQGRGNQPQHFGDGTRLSIL.

The gene calls are TRBV27 and TRBJ1-2; no clear D. CDR1 and CDR2 from the germline V gene are MNHEY and SMNVEV (reference sequence). Trimming removed 5 bases from V and 3 bases from J, with 13 bases in between. The CDR3 has 14 amino acids. The CDR3 coding sequence is TGTGCCAGCAGTCCCGGGCCTATCCACTATGGCTACACCTTC. Encoded protein: CASSPGPIHYGYTF.

A remark on this clonotype: Compared with germline, one end of the junction differs, possibly owing to a read error. The genes are TRBV5-5 and TRBJ2-5; TRBD1 aligns across 7 bases. CDR1 is SGHKS and CDR2 is YYEKEE in the germline V gene (reference sequence). The CDR3 has 14 residues. The chain's CDR3 is CASSAWDSEDTQYF. Here the CDR3 DNA reads TGTGCCAGCAGCGCCTGGGACAGTGAAGACACCCAGTACTTC.

This chain links TRBV29-1 with TRBJ2-6; a weak D match, TRBD2 (6 bases). Looked up from germline, CDR1 is SQVTM and CDR2 is ANQGSEA. Deletions cut 4 bases from V and 0 bases from J, with 10 bases between. The CDR3 is made up of 15 amino acids. The CDR3: CSVGTGSSGANVLTF. The CDR3 DNA reads as TGCAGCGTTGGGACCGGGAGCTCTGGGGCCAACGTCCTGACTTTC.

This chain uses TRBV18 with TRBJ2-2; D is perhaps TRBD2 (6 bases). The CDR3 contains 16 residues. The germline V and J ends were trimmed by 5 bases and 6 bases, with 19 bases remaining between them. The germline V gene has CDR1 KGHSH and CDR2 LQKENI. The CDR3 loop is CASSSRRAQWAGELFF. CDR3 DNA sequence: TGTGCCAGCTCATCAAGGAGGGCCCAATGGGCCGGGGAGCTGTTTTTT.

This clonotype appeared many times. V is TRBV20-1 and J is TRBJ2-2; 14 bases match TRBD2. This CDR3 is built from 19 residues. Germline V gene data show CDR1 as DFQATT and CDR2 as SNEGSKA (reference sequence). The V gene end was trimmed by 6 bases and the J gene end by 4 bases; junction bases not matched to a gene: 16. The CDR3 is CSAPRIKGTSGSGTGELFF. CDR3 in DNA: TGCAGTGCCCCCAGAATAAAGGGGACTAGCGGGAGTGGCACCGGGGAGCTGTTTTTT.

This clonotype was counted ten times or more. The chain links TRBV7-6 to TRBJ2-7; D is possibly TRBD2 (6 bases). Germline CDR1 and CDR2: SGHVS and FNYEAQ. The CDR3 runs 15 residues. The V end lost 6 bases, the J end lost 5 bases, and 20 bases lay between the germline ends. The DNA of the CDR3 is TGTGCCAGCAGTCCTACCGGGACTTCCTCGGACGAGCAGTACTTC. Its protein product is CASSPTGTSSDEQYF.

Details on this clonotype: This may come from a read error, since a much larger clone is one base off. V gene TRBV6-1 combines with J gene TRBJ1-4; no clear D gene. The CDR3 spans 15 residues. Germline CDR1 is MNHNS and CDR2 is SASEGT. CDR3 loop: CASSEDRSTNKKLFF. The CDR3 region has the DNA TGTGCCAGCAGTGAAGACCGATCAACTAATAAAAAACTGTTTTTT.

The CDR3 loop reads CASGLETSQETQYF. CDR3 coding DNA: TGTGCTAGTGGTTTGGAGACTAGCCAAGAGACCCAGTACTTC. J is TRBJ2-5 and V is TRBV12-5; D may be TRBD2 (6 bases). Trimming pared 1 base from V and 1 base from J, leaving 7 bases between. CDR3 size: 14 residues. CDR1 and CDR2 from the germline V gene are LGHNT and FRNRAP.

The chain combines TRBV20-1 with TRBJ2-4; 12 bases are shared with TRBD1. Per germline, CDR1 DFQATT and CDR2 SNEGSKA (reference sequence). J gave up 9 bases and V 0 bases, and 3 bases lay outside the gene matches. CDR3 length: 14 amino acids. The CDR3 nucleotides are TGCAGTGCTAGAGAGGGACAGGGGGCGGCCATTCAGTACTTC. Translating it yields CSAREGQGAAIQYF.

There are many counts of this clonotype. The chain recombines TRBV20-1 with TRBJ2-3; the D call may be TRBD1 or TRBD2 (6 bases each). The CDR3 contains 18 residues. V was clipped by 5 bases and J by 2 bases, with 26 bases between them. Germline loops: CDR1 DFQATT, CDR2 SNEGSKA (reference sequence). CDR3 loop: CSAEGDTRDSGITDTQYF. CDR3 sequence (DNA): TGCAGTGCTGAGGGGGATACCCGGGACTCAGGGATCACAGATACGCAGTATTTT.

The chain recombines TRBV11-2 with TRBJ2-2; possibly TRBD1 for D (5 bases). Germline V lookup: CDR1 SGHAT, CDR2 FQNNGV. Trimming cost V 3 bases and J 3 bases, with 14 bases left between them. CDR3 length: 16 amino acids. In DNA, the CDR3 is TGTGCCAGCAGCTTGAGCAGGGATGGCTACACCGGGGAGCTGTTTTTT. Encoded protein: CASSLSRDGYTGELFF. Full variable domain (missing parts from reference TRBV11-2 and TRBJ2-2): EAGVAQSPRYKIIEKRQSVAFWCNPISGHATLYWYQQILGQGPKLLIQFQNNGVVDDSQLPKDRFSAERLKGVDSTLKIQPAKLEDSAVYLCASSLSRDGYTGELFFGEGSRLTVL.

The chain links TRBV9 to TRBJ1-4; D may be TRBD1 (5 bases). Trimming left V 0 bases short and J 1 base short, with 13 bases between. The V gene's germline CDR1 is SGDLS and CDR2 YYNGEE. The CDR3 has 17 residues. The CDR3 coding sequence is TGTGCCAGCAGCGTAGTGCAGGGTAAAGGAACTAATGAAAAACTGTTTTTT. It yields the protein CASSVVQGKGTNEKLFF.

This clonotype showed up many times. The chain links TRBV15 to TRBJ2-7; possibly TRBD1 or TRBD2 for D (6 bases each). The V and J ends lost 8 bases and 4 bases respectively, with 21 bases between them. This CDR3 has 15 residues. Germline values: CDR1 LNHNV, CDR2 YYDKDF (reference sequence). This CDR3 reads CATAVGRGPVYEQYF. CDR3 DNA: TGTGCCACCGCCGTAGGTCGGGGGCCGGTTTACGAGCAGTACTTC. The full variable domain, in which reference TRBV15 and TRBJ2-7 provide the parts outside the CDR3, is DAMVIQNPRYQVTQFGKPVTLSCSQTLNHNVMYWYQQKSSQAPKLLFHYYDKDFNNEADTPDNFQSRRPNTSFCFLDIRSPGLGDTAMYLCATAVGRGPVYEQYFGPGTRLTVT.

This clonotype was detected ten times or more. The chain carries TRBV7-3 and TRBJ1-2; D not certain. The CDR3 sequence is 15 residues long. The ends were cut back, 5 bases at V and 5 bases at J, with 18 bases in the middle. Germline V gene lookup returns CDR1 SGHTA and CDR2 FQGTGA. The CDR3 DNA is TGTGCCAGCAGCCCGTACAATACCGCGTATTATGGCTACACCTTC. Translation gives CASSPYNTAYYGYTF.